This T cell receptor (beta chain) was identified during a study of blood T cell repertoires in COVID-19. V was shortened by 3 bases and J by 0 bases, with 7 bases between the two germline ends. Germline V gene lookup returns CDR1 SGHNT and CDR2 YYREEE (reference sequence). The CDR3 runs to 14 residues. Enrolled during active infection, Seattle patients were then followed longitudinally. This table comes from immunoSEQ multiplex PCR, and its TCRdb copy is limited to in-frame clones, with some not included. The repertoire consists of some 220,000 clones, with 82% occurring once and the leading ten covering about 4.8%.

The origin of this receptor is a woman aged 70-85 years with COVID-19, enrolled during active disease. Sequencing input: peripheral blood. The V call is TRBV5-4, the J call TRBJ2-4; tentatively, D is TRBD2 (5 bases). The CDR3 DNA reads TGTGCCAGCAGCTCCGCGGGAGCCAAAAACATTCAGTACTTC. This sequence encodes CASSSAGAKNIQYF.